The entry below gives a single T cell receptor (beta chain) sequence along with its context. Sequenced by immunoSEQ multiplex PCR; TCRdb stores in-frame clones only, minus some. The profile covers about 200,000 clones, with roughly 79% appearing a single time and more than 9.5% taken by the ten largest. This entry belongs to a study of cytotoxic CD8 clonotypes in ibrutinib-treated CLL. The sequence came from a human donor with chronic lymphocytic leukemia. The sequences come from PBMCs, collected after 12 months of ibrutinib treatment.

CDR3 bases: TGCAGCGTTGGCGAGCGCGAGCAGTACTTC. As protein: CSVGEREQYF. The V call is TRBV29-1, the J call TRBJ2-7; the D is unclear. V shed 4 bases and J shed 6 bases, with 7 bases lying between them. The length of the CDR3 is 10 residues. The germline gives CDR1 SQVTM, CDR2 ANQGSEA.